This T cell receptor beta chain is drawn from a study of tissue T cells after allogeneic stem cell transplantation. Overall study results and limits: Which tissue TCRs were alloreactive or antigen-specific was not determined. Some clones might be persisting host cells. Shared clones across patients were few; motif clustering revealed tissue-specific shared signatures. Tissue-detected TCR repertoire was only partly captured by blood and spleen T cells.

Libraries were prepared by immunoSEQ multiplex PCR; TCRdb keeps only in-frame clonotypes and omits some of them. The top ten clones hold 0.75% to 0.8% of a sample with over 7,000 clones, almost 70% of them seen once. A single count supports this clone. Antigen unknown. Genes here carry mouse names. This receptor was obtained from a female BALB/c mouse in good health. These mice share the MHC haplotype H2-d. Sequenced sample: blood.

CDR3 bases read: TGTGCCAGCGGTGACACTTATAACAACCAGGCTCCGCTT. Its protein is CASGDTYNNQAPL. The whole CDR3 reads CASGDTYNNQAPLF. The V and J genes are TRBV13-2 and TRBJ1-5; unclear D gene. The read halts 1 residue ahead of the CDR3 end, with the missing end drawn from the germline J gene. The CDR3 is made up of 14 amino acids. Trimming removed 2 bases from V and 0 bases from J, with 6 bases in between. Germline loops: CDR1 NNHNN, CDR2 SYGAGS (reference sequence).